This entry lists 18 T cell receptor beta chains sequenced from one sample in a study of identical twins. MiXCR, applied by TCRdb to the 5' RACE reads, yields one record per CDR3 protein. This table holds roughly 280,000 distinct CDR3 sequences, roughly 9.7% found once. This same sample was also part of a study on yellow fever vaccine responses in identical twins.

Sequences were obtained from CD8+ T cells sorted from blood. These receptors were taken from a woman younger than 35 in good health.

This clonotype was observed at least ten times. The DNA of the CDR3 is TGCAGCGTGGCCACAGAGAACACCGGGGAGCTGTTTTTT. Amino acids: CSVATENTGELFF. The V gene is TRBV29-1, the J gene TRBJ2-2, with no clear D. With 6 bases removed from V and 1 base from J, the gap between germline ends came to 9 bases. The CDR3 extends over 13 amino acids. In germline, CDR1 is SQVTM, CDR2 ANQGSEA.

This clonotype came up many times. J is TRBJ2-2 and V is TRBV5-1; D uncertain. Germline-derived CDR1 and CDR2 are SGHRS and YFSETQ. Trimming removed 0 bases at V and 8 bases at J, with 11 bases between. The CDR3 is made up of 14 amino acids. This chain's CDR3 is CASSLDALRGELFF. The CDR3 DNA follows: TGCGCCAGCAGCTTGGACGCATTGCGTGGGGAGCTGTTTTTT.

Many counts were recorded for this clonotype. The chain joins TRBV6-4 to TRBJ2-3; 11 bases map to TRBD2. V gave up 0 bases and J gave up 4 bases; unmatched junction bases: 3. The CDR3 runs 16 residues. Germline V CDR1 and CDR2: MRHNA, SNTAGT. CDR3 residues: CASSDSISGGADTQYF. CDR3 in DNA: TGTGCCAGCAGTGACTCGATTAGCGGGGGGGCAGATACGCAGTATTTT.

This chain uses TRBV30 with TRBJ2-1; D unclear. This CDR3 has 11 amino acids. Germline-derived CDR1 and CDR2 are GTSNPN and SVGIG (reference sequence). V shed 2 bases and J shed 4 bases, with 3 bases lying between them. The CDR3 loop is CAWSYYNEQFF. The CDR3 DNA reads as TGTGCCTGGAGTTATTACAATGAGCAGTTCTTC.

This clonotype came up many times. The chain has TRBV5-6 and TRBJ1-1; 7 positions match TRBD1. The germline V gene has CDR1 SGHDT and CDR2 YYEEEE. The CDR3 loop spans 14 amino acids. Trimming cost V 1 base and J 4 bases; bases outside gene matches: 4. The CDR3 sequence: CASSLHRGSTEAFF. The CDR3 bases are TGTGCCAGCAGCTTGCACAGGGGATCCACTGAAGCTTTCTTT.

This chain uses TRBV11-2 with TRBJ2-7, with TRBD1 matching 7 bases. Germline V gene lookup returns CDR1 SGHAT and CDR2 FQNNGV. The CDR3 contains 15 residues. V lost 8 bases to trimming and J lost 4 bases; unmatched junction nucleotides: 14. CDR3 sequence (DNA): TGTGCCAGCGCCGCTACAGGGGCTACTGGTTACGAGCAGTACTTC. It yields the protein CASAATGATGYEQYF.

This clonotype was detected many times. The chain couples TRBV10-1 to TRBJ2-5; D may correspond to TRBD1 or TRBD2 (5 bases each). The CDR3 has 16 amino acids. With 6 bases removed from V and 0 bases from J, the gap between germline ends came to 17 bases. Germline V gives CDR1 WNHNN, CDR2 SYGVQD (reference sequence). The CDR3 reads CASRKIGTGYQETQYF. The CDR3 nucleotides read TGCGCCAGCAGGAAGATTGGGACGGGGTACCAAGAGACCCAGTACTTC.

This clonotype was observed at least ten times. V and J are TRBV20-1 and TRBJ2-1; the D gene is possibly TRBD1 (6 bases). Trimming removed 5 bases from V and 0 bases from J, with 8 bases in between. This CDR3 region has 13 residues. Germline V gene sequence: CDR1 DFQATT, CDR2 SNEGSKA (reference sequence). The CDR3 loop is CSAWDTSYNEQFF. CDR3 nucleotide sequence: TGCAGTGCTTGGGACACCTCCTACAATGAGCAGTTCTTC.

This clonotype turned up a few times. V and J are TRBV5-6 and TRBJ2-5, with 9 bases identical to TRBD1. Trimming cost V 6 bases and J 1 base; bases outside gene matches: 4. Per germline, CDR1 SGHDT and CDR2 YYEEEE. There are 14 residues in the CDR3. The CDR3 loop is CASIEQGAQETQYF. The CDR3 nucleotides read TGTGCCAGCATCGAACAGGGGGCCCAAGAGACCCAGTACTTC.

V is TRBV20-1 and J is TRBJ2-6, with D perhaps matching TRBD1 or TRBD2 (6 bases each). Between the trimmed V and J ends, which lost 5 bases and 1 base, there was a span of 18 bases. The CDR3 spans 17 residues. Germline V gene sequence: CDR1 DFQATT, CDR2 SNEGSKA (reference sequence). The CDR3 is CSADMPGARSGANVLTF. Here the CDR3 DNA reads TGCAGTGCTGACATGCCGGGGGCGAGGTCTGGGGCCAACGTCCTGACTTTC.

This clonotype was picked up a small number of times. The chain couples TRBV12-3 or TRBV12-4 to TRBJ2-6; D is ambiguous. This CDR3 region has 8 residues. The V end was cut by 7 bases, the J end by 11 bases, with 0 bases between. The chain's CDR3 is CASNVLTF. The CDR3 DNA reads TGTGCCAGCAACGTCCTGACTTTC.

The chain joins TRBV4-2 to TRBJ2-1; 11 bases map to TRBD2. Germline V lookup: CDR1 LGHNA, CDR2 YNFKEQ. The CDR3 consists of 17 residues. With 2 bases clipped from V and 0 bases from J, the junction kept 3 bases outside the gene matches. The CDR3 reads CASSQLTSGASYNEQFF. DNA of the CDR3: TGTGCCAGCAGCCAACTGACTAGCGGGGCCTCCTACAATGAGCAGTTCTTC.

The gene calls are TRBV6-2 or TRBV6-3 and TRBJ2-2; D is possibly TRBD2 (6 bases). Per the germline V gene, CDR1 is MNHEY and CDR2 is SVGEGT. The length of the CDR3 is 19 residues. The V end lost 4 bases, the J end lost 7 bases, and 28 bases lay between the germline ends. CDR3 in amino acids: CASSLKYRDSPRFFGELFF. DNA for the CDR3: TGTGCCAGCAGTTTAAAATACCGGGACTCCCCCAGGTTTTTCGGGGAGCTGTTTTTT.

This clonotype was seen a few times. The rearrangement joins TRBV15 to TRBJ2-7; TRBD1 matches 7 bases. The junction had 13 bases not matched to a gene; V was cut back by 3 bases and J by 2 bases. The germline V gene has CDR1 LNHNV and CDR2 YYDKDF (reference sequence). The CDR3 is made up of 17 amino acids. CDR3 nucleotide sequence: TGTGCCACCAGCAGTCCCATGGGGTACAGGGGAACCTACGAGCAGTACTTC. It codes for CATSSPMGYRGTYEQYF.

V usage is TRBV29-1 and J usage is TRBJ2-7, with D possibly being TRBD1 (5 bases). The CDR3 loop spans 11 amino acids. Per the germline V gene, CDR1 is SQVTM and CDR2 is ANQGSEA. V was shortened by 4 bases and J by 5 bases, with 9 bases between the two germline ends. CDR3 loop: CSVAGYHEQYF. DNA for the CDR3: TGCAGCGTTGCAGGGTACCACGAGCAGTACTTC.

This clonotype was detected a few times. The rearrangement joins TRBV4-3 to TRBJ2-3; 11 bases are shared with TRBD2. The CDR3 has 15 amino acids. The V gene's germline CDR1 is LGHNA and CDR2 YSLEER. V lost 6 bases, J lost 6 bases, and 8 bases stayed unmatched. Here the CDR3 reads CASRLLAGGTDTQYF. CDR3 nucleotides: TGCGCCAGCAGGTTGTTAGCGGGAGGGACCGATACGCAGTATTTT.

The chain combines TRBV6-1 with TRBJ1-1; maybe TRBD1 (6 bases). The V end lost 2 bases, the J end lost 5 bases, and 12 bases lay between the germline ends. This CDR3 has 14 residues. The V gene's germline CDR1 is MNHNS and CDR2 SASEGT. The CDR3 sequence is CASSERGGWTEAFF. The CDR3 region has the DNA TGTGCCAGCAGTGAAAGGGGGGGCTGGACTGAAGCTTTCTTT.

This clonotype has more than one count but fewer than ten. CDR3 DNA: TGTGCCAGCAGTCCCCTCGATCCGACTACCTTCTCCTACAATGAGCAGTTCTTC. This encodes CASSPLDPTTFSYNEQFF. The gene calls are TRBV12-3 or TRBV12-4 and TRBJ2-1; a weak D match, TRBD2 (5 bases). The CDR3 length is 18 residues. The V end was cut by 5 bases, the J end by 0 bases, with 20 bases between.